The entry below describes one TCR beta chain. What it binds is unknown. The CDR3 contains 11 residues. The V gene's germline CDR1 is GTSNPN and CDR2 SVGIG (reference sequence). V was cut by 7 bases and J by 8 bases, with 14 bases left in between. The record originates from a study of cytomegalovirus exposure and HLA in healthy donors. Study-wide results and caveats: As was reported, the classifier diagnosed cytomegalovirus status with high specificity and sensitivity. Immune exposure information comprised only CMV serostatus.

Both 60 Vbeta primers and 13 Jbeta primers went into the PCR. Clones were read by immunoSEQ multiplex PCR, and TCRdb kept only the in-frame ones, dropping some. Of 120,000 or so clones listed, 15% are singletons. Sequencing input: PBMCs. The rearrangement joins TRBV30 to TRBJ1-2; D not certain. This sequence was found in a young woman in good health and CMV-seronegative. In DNA form, the CDR3 reads TGTGCCTCTAGGGAGGGAGGGGGCTACACCTTC. This translates into CASREGGGYTF.